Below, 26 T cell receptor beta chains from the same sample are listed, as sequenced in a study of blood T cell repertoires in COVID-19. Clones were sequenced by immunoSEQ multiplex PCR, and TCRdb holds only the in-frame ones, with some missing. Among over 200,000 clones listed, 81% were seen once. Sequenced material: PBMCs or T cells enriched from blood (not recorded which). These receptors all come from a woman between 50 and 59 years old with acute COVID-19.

CDR3 in DNA: TGTGCCAGCTCTCCCTCAGGGTTGTCCCCTATGAACTCTGGGGCCAACGTCCTGACTTTC. Encoded protein: CASSPSGLSPMNSGANVLTF. The chain couples TRBV18 to TRBJ2-6, with D maybe TRBD1 (5 bases). Trimming took off 6 bases at V and 0 bases at J, with 24 bases between the two ends. The CDR3 consists of 20 residues. The germline V gene has CDR1 KGHSH and CDR2 LQKENI.

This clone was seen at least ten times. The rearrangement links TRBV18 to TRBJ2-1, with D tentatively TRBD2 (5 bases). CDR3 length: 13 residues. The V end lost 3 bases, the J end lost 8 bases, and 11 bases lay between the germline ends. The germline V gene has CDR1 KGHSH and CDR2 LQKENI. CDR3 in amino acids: CASSPMRVDEQFF. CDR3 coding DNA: TGTGCCAGCTCACCGATGCGGGTCGATGAGCAGTTCTTC.

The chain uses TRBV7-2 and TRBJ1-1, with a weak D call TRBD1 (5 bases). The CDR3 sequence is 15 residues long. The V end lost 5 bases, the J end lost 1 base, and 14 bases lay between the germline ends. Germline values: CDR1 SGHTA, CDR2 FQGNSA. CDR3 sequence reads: CASSIRGAGNTEAFF. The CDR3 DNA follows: TGTGCCAGCAGCATAAGGGGCGCAGGGAACACTGAAGCTTTCTTT.

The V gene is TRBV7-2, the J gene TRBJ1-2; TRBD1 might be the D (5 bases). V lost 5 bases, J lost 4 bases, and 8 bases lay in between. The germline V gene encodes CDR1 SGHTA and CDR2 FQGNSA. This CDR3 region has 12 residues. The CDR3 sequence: CASSDDSYGYTF. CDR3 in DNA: TGTGCCAGCAGCGACGACAGCTATGGCTACACCTTC. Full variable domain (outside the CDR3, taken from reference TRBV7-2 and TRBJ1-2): GAGVSQSPSNKVTEKGKDVELRCDPISGHTALYWYRQSLGQGLEFLIYFQGNSAPDKSGLPSDRFSAERTGGSVSTLTIQRTQQEDSAVYLCASSDDSYGYTFGSGTRLTVV.

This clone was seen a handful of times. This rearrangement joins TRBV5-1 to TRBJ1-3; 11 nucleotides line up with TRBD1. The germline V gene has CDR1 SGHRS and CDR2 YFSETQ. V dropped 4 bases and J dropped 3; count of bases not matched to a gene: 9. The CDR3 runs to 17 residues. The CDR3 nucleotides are TGCGCCAGCAGCCCCTTTGGACAGGGGGCTGATGGAAACACCATATATTTT. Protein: CASSPFGQGADGNTIYF.

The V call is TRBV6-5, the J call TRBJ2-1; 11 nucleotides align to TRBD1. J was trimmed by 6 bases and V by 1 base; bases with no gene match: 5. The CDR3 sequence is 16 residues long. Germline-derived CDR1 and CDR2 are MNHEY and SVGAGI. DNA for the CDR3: TGTGCCAGCAGTTACTTCCGGGACAGGGGGTCCAATGAGCAGTTCTTC. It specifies CASSYFRDRGSNEQFF.

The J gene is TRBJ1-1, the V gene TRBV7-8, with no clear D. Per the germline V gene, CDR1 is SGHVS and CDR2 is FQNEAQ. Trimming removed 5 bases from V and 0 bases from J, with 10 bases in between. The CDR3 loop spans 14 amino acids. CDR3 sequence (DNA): TGTGCCAGCAGCCGAGCGGGCTTGAACACTGAAGCTTTCTTT. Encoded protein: CASSRAGLNTEAFF.

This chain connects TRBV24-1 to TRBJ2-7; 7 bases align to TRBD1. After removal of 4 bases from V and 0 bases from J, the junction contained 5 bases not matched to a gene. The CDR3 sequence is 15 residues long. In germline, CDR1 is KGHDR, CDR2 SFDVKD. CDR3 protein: CATSEAGGTSYEQYF. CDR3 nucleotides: TGTGCCACCAGTGAGGCAGGGGGTACCTCCTACGAGCAGTACTTC.

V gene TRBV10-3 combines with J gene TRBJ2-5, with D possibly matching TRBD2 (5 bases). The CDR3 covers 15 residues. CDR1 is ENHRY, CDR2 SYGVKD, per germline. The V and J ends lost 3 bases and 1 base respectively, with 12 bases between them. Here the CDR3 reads CAISDPPGIQETQYF. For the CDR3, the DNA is TGTGCCATCAGTGACCCGCCGGGAATCCAAGAGACCCAGTACTTC.

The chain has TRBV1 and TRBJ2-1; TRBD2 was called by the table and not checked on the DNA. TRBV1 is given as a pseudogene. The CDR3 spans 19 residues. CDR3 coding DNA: TGCACCAGCAGCCCCCGCCCGGGACTAGCGGGGCTGTCCTACAATGAGCAGTTCTTC. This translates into CTSSPRPGLAGLSYNEQFF.

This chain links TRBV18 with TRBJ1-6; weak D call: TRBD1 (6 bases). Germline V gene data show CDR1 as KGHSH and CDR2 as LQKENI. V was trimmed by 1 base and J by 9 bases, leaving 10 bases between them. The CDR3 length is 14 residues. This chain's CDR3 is CASSPQGEGSPLHF. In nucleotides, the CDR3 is TGTGCCAGCTCACCACAGGGGGAGGGTTCACCCCTCCACTTT.

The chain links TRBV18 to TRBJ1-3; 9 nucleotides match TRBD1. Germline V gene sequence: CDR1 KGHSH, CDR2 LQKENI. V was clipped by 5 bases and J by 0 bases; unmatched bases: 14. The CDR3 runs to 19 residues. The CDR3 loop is CASSKDRGEGPYSGNTIYF. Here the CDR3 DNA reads TGTGCCAGCTCAAAGGACAGGGGCGAGGGCCCCTACTCTGGAAACACCATATATTTT. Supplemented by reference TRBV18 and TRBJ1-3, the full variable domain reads NAGVMQNPRHLVRRRGQEARLRCSPMKGHSHVYWYRQLPEEGLKFMVYLQKENIIDESGMPKERFSAEFPKEGPSILRIQQVVRGDSAAYFCASSKDRGEGPYSGNTIYFGEGSWLTVV.

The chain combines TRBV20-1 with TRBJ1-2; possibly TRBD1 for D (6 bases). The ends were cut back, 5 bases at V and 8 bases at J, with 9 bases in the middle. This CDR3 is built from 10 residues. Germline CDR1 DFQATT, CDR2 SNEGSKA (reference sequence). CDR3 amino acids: CSAPGEGYTF. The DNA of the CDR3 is TGCAGTGCTCCAGGGGAAGGCTACACCTTC.

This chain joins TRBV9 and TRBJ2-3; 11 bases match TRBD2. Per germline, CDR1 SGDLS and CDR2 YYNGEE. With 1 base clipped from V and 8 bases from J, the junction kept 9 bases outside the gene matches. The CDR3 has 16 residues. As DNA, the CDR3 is TGTGCCAGCAGCGTATCGACTAGCGGGGAACTTGGTACGCAGTATTTT. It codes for CASSVSTSGELGTQYF. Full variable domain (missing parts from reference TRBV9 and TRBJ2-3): DSGVTQTPKHLITATGQRVTLRCSPRSGDLSVYWYQQSLDQGLQFLIQYYNGEERAKGNILERFSAQQFPDLHSELNLSSLELGDSALYFCASSVSTSGELGTQYFGPGTRLTVL.

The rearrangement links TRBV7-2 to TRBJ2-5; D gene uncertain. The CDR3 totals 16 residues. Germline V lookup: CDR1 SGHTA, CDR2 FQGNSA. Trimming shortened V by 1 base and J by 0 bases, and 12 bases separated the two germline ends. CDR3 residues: CASSLEPARNQETQYF. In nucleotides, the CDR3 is TGTGCCAGCAGCTTAGAACCAGCCAGGAACCAAGAGACCCAGTACTTC.

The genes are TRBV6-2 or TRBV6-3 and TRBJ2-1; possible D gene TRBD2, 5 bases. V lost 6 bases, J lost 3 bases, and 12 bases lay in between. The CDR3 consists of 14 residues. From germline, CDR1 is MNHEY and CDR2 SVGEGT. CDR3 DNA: TGTGCCAGCAGCTCCGAGGGTATCTACAATGAGCAGTTCTTC. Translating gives CASSSEGIYNEQFF.

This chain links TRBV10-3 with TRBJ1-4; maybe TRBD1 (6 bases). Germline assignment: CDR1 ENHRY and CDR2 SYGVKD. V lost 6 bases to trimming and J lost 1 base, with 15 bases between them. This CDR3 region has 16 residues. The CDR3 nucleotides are TGTGCCATCAGCGAAGGGGGAATTCTAACTAATGAAAAACTGTTTTTT. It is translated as CAISEGGILTNEKLFF.

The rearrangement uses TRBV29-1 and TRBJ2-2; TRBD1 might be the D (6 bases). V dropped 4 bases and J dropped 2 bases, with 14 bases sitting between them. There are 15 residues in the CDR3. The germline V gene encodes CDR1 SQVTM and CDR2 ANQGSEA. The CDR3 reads CSVVRGTSNTGELFF. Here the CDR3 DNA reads TGCAGCGTTGTTAGGGGGACCTCTAACACCGGGGAGCTGTTTTTT.

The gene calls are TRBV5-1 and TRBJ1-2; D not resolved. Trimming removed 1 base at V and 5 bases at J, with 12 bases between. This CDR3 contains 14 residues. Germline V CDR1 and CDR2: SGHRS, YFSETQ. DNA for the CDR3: TGCGCCAGCAGCTTGACGACCGGGGAATATGGCTACACCTTC. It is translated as CASSLTTGEYGYTF.

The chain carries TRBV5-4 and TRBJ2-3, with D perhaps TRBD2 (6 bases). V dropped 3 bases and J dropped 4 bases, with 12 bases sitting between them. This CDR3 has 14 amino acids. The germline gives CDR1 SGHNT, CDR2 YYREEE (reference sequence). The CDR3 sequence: CASSWGTVADTQYF. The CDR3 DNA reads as TGTGCCAGCAGCTGGGGGACTGTTGCAGATACGCAGTATTTT.

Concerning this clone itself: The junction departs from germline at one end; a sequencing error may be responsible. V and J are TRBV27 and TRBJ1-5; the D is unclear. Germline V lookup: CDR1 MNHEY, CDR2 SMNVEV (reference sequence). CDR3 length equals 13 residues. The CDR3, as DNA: TGTGCCAACAGTTTGGTTGAGAATCAGCCCCAGCATTTT. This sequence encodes CANSLVENQPQHF.

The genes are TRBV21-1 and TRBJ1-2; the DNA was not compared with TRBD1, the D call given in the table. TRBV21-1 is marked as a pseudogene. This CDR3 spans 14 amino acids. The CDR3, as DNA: TGTGCCAGCAGGATTGCGGGACAGGGCTATGGCTACACCTTC. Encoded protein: CASRIAGQGYGYTF.

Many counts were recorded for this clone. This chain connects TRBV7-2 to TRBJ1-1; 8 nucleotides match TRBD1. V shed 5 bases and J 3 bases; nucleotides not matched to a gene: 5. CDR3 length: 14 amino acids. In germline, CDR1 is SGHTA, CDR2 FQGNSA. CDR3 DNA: TGTGCCAGCAGCCTAGGACAGGGCTACACTGAAGCTTTCTTT. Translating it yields CASSLGQGYTEAFF.

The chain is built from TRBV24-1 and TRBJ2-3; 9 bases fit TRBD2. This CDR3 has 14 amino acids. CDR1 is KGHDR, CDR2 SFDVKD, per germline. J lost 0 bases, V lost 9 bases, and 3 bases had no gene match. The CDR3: CATATSGSTDTQYF. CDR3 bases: TGTGCCACCGCAACTAGCGGGAGCACAGATACGCAGTATTTT.

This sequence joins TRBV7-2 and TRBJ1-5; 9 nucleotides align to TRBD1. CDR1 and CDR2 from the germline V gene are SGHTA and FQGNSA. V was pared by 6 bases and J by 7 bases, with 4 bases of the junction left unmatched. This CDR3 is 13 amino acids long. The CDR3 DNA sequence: TGTGCCAGCAGTCTGGACAGGGGCCAGCCCCAGCATTTT. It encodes CASSLDRGQPQHF.

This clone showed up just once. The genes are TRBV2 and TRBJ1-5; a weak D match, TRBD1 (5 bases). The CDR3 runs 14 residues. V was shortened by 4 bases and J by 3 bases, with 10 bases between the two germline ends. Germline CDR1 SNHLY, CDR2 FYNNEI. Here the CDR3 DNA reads TGTGCCAGCAGTGGGGGGGAGTACAATCAGCCCCAGCATTTT. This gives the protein CASSGGEYNQPQHF.